This T cell receptor beta chain stems from a study of blood T cell repertoires in COVID-19. Study-level background: Specimens from acute and convalescent COVID-19 originated in the United States, Italy and Spain.

The length of the CDR3 is 16 residues. The germline V gene has CDR1 LGHNA and CDR2 YSLEER. V gave up 0 bases and J gave up 7 bases; unmatched junction bases: 6. Profiling relied on immunoSEQ multiplex PCR, and the TCRdb table lists in-frame clones only, not all of them. The sample yields 200,000 to 300,000 clones, approximately 86% seen once. This clone has only one observation. The sequencing input was peripheral blood. The genes are TRBV4-3 and TRBJ1-2, with 12 bases that match TRBD1. The clonotype comes from a man aged 25-40 years with active or convalescent COVID-19. Here the CDR3 reads CASSQEMGQGAVGYTF. CDR3 sequence (DNA): TGCGCCAGCAGCCAAGAAATGGGACAGGGGGCAGTTGGCTACACCTTC.